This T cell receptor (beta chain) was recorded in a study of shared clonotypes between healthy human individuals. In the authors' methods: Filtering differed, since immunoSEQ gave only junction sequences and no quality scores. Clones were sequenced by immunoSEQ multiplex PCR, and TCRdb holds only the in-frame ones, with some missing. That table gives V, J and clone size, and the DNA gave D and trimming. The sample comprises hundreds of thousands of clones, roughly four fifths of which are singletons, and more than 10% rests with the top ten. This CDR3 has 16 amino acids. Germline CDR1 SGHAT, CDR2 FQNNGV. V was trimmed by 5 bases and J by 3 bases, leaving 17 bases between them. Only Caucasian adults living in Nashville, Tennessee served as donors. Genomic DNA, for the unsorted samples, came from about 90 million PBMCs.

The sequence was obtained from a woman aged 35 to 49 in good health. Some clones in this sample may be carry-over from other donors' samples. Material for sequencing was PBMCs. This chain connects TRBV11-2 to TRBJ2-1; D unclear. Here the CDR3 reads CASSRPLGGLYNEQFF. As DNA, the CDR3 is TGTGCCAGCAGCCGACCCCTGGGCGGTCTCTACAATGAGCAGTTCTTC.